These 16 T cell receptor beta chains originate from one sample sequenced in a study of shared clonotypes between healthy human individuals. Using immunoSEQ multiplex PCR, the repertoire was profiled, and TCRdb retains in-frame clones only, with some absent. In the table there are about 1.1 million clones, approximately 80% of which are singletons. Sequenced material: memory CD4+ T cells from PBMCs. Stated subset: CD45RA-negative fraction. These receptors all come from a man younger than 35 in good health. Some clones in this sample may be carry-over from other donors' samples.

The CDR3 reads CASSSPQHTGTDTQYF. The CDR3 DNA reads TGTGCCAGCAGTTCACCCCAGCACACGGGCACAGATACGCAGTATTTT. V and J are TRBV6-6 and TRBJ2-3; D is ambiguous. This CDR3 has 16 residues. Trimming cost V 4 bases and J 1 base, with 15 bases left between them. Germline CDR1 and CDR2: MNHNY and SVGAGI (reference sequence).

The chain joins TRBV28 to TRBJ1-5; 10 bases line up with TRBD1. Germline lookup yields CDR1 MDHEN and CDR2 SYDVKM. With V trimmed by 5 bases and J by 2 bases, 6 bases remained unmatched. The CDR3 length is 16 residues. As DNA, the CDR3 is TGTGCCAGCAGTCTCCCGACAGGGGGCGGCAATCAGCCCCAGCATTTT. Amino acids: CASSLPTGGGNQPQHF.

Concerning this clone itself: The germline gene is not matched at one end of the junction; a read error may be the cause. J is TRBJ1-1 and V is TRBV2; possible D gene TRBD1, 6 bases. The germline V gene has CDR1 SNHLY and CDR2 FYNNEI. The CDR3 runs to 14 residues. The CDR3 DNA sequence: TGTGCCAGCATCAGTAGTACAGGGAACCCTGAAGCTTTCTTT. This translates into CASISSTGNPEAFF.

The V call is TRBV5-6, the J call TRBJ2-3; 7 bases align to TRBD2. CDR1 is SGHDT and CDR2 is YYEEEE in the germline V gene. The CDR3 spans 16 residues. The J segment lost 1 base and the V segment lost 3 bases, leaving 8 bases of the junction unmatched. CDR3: CASSSTELARTDTQYF. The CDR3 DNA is TGTGCCAGCAGCTCAACCGAACTAGCGCGCACAGATACGCAGTATTTT.

CDR3 sequence reads: CSALLGNEQYF. The CDR3 nucleotides are TGCAGTGCACTTCTAGGGAACGAGCAGTACTTC. The V gene is TRBV20-1, the J gene TRBJ2-7; D remains ambiguous. This CDR3 is built from 11 residues. Trimming pared 6 bases from V and 5 bases from J, leaving 11 bases between. Germline-derived CDR1 and CDR2 are DFQATT and SNEGSKA (reference sequence).

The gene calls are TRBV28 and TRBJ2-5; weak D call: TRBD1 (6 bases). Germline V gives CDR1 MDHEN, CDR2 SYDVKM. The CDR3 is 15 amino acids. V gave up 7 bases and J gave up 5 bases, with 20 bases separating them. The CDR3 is CASKPGTKTWETQYF. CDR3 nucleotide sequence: TGTGCCAGCAAGCCTGGGACAAAAACGTGGGAGACCCAGTACTTC.

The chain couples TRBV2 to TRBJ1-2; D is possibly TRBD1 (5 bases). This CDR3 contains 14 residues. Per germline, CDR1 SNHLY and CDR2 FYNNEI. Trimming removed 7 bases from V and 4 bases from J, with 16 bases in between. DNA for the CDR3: TGTGCCAGCACTACACTACCCGACAGCTATGGCTACACCTTC. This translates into CASTTLPDSYGYTF.

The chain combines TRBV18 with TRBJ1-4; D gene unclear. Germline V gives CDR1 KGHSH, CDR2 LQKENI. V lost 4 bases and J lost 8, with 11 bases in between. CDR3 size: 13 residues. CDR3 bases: TGTGCCAGCTCACGGAGTGAAGGGGAAAAACTGTTTTTT. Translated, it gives CASSRSEGEKLFF.

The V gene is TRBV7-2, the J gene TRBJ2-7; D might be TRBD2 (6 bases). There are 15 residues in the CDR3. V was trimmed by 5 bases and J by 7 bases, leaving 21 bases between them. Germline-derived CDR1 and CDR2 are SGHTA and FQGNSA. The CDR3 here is CASSQLSAGGSEQYF. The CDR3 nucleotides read TGTGCCAGCAGCCAACTTAGCGCTGGGGGGTCTGAGCAGTACTTC.

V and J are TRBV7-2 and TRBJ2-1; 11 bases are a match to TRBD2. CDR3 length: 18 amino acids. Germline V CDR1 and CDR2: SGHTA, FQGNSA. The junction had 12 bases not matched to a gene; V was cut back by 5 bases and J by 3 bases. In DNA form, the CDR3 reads TGTGCCAGCAGCCCAATGTTTTCGACTAGCGGGGACTACAATGAGCAGTTCTTC. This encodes CASSPMFSTSGDYNEQFF.

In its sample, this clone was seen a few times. DNA of the CDR3: TGTGCCAGCAGCTTAATGGATTCGGAGGCCGAGCAGTTCTTC. Protein product: CASSLMDSEAEQFF. V is TRBV11-2 and J is TRBJ2-1, with a tentative D call TRBD2 (5 bases). The V gene lost 2 bases and the J gene lost 10 bases, with 15 bases spanning the gap. The CDR3 loop spans 14 amino acids. Germline lookup yields CDR1 SGHAT and CDR2 FQNNGV.

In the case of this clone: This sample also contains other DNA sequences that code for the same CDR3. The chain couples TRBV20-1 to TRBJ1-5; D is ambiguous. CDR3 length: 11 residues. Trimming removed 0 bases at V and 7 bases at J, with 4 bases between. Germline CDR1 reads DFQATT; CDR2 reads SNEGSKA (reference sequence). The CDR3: CSARDTQPQHF. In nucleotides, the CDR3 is TGCAGTGCTAGAGATACCCAGCCCCAGCATTTT.

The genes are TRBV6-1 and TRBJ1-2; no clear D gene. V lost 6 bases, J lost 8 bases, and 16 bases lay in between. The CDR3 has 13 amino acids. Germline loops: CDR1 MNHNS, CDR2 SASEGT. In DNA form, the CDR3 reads TGTGCCAGCAGCCCGGCAGTTGTGAGGGGCTACACCTTC. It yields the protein CASSPAVVRGYTF.

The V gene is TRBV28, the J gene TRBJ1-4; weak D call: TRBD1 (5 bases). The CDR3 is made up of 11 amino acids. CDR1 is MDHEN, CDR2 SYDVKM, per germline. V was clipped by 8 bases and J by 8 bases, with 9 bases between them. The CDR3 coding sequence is TGTGCCAGCCAGGGTTTGGAAAAACTGTTTTTT. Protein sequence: CASQGLEKLFF.

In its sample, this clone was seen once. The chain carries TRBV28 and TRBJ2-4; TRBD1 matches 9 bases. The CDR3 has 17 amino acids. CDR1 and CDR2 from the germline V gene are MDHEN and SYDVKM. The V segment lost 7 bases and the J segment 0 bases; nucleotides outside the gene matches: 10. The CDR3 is CASTVAGTGLAKNIQYF. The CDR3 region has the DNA TGTGCCAGCACCGTAGCCGGGACAGGGCTAGCCAAAAACATTCAGTACTTC.

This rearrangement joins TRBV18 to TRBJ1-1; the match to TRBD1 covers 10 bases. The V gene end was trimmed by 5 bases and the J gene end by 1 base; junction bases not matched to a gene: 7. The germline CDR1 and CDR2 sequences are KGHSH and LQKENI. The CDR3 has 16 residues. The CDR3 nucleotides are TGTGCCAGCTCAGCCGGGACAGGGGCCTCGAACACTGAAGCTTTCTTT. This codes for CASSAGTGASNTEAFF.